A single T cell receptor beta chain is shown here with its context. Healthy Caucasians from Russia aged roughly 6 to 95 served as donors. Per-sample yields of isolated PBMCs were at least 6.5 million. This entry comes from a study of blood T cells in healthy people across ages. A second PCR of 7 to 11 cycles used a sample-barcoded 5' primer and a J-beta primer mix. One entry per CDR3 protein, called by TCRdb with MiXCR from the 5' RACE reads. The data show approximately 360,000 distinct CDR3 sequences, about 55% seen once. The CDR3 runs 14 residues. With 5 bases clipped from V and 4 bases from J, the junction kept 8 bases outside the gene matches. Germline V lookup: CDR1 DFQATT, CDR2 SNEGSKA (reference sequence).

The chain carries TRBV20-1 and TRBJ2-5; TRBD1 matches 9 bases. The clonotype was recovered from a man aged 60 to 69 in good health. The sequenced sample consisted of blood. Here the CDR3 reads CSALDRGRGETQYF. CDR3 in DNA: TGCAGTGCTTTGGACAGGGGAAGAGGAGAGACCCAGTACTTC.